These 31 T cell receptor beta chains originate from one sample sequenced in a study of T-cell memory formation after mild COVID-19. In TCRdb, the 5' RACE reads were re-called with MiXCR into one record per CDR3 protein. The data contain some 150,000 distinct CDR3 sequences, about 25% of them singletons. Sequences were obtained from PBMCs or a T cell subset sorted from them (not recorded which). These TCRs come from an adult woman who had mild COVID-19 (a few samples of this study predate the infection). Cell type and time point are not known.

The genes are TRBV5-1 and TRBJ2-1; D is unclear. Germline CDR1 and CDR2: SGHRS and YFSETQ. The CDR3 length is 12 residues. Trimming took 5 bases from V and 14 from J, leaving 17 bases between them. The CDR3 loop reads CASREEGVLEFF. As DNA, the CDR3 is TGCGCCAGCAGAGAGGAAGGAGTTTTGGAGTTCTTC. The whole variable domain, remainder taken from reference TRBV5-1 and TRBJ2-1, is KAGVTQTPRYLIKTRGQQVTLSCSPISGHRSVSWYQQTPGQGLQFLFEYFSETQRNKGNFPGRFSGRQFSNSRSEMNVSTLELGDSALYLCASREEGVLEFFGPGTRLTVL.

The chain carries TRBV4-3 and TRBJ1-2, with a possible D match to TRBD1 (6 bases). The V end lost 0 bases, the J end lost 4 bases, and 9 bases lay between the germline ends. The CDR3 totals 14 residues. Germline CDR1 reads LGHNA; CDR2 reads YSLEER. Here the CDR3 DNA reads TGCGCCAGCAGCCAAGATGGAGGGGGCTATGGCTACACCTTC. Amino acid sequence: CASSQDGGGYGYTF.

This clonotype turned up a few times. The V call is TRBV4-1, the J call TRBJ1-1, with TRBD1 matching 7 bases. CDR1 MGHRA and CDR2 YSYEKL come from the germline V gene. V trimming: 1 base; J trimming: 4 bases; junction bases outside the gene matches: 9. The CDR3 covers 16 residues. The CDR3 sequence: CASSQAGRGGRTEAFF. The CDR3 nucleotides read TGCGCCAGCAGCCAAGCCGGTCGAGGGGGCCGCACTGAAGCTTTCTTT.

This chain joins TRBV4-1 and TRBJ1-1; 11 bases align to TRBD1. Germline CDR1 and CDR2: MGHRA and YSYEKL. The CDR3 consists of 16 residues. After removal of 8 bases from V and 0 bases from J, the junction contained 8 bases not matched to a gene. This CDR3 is CASYGTGGLMNTEAFF. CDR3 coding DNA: TGCGCCAGCTACGGGACAGGGGGACTTATGAACACTGAAGCTTTCTTT.

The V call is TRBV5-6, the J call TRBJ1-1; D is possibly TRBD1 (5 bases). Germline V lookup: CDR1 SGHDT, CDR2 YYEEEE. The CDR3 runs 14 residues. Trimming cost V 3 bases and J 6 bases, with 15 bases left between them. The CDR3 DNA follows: TGTGCCAGCAGCTGGCTGGGACGCCGGGCTGAAGCTTTCTTT. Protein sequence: CASSWLGRRAEAFF. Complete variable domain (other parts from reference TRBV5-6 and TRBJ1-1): DAGVTQSPTHLIKTRGQQVTLRCSPKSGHDTVSWYQQALGQGPQFIFQYYEEEERQRGNFPDRFSGHQFPNYSSELNVNALLLGDSALYLCASSWLGRRAEAFFGQGTRLTVV.

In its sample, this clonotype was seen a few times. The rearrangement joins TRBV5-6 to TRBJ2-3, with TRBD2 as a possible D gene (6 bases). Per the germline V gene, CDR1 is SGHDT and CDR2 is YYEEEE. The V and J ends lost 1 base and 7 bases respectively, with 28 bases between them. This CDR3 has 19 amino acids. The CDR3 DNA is TGTGCCAGCAGCTTGCCCCTCACTAAGCGGGCGGTCCTCACGTATACGCAGTATTTT. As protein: CASSLPLTKRAVLTYTQYF.

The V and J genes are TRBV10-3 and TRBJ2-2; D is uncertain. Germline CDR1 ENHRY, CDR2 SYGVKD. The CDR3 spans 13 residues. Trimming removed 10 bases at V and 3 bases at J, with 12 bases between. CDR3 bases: TGTGCCACCAGAGACTTGGACACCGGGGAGCTGTTTTTT. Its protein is CATRDLDTGELFF.

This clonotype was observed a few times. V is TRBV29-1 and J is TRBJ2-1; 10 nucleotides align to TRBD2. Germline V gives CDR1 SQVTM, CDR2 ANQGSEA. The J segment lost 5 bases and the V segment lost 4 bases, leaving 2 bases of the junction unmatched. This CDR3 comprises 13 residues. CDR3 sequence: CSVVTSGDNEQFF. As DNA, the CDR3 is TGCAGCGTTGTAACTAGCGGGGACAATGAGCAGTTCTTC.

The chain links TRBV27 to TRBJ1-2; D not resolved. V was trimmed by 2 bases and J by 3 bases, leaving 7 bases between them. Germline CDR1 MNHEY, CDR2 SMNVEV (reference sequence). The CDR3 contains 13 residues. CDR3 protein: CASSLVGDYGYTF. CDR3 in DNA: TGTGCCAGCAGTTTAGTAGGTGACTATGGCTACACCTTC.

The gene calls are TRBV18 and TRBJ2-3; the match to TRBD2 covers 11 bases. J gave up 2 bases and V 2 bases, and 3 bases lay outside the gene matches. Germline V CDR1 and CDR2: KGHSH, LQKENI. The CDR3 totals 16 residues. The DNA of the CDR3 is TGTGCCAGCTCACCAAGACTAGCGGGGATCACAGATACGCAGTATTTT. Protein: CASSPRLAGITDTQYF.

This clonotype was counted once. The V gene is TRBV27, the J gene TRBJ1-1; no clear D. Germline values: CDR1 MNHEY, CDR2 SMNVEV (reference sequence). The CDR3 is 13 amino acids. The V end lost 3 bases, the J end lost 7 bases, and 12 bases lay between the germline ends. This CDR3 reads CASSFSLPSEAFF. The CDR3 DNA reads TGTGCCAGCAGTTTCTCGCTCCCAAGTGAAGCTTTCTTT.

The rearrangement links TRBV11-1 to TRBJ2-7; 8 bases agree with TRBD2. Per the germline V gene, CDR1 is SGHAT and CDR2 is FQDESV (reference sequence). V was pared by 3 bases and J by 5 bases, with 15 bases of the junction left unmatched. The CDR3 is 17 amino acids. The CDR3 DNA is TGTGCCAGCAGCTTTGGAGGATTTCGGGAGGGCATAGACGAGCAGTACTTC. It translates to CASSFGGFREGIDEQYF. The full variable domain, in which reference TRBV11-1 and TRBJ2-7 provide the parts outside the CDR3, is EAEVAQSPRYKITEKSQAVAFWCDPISGHATLYWYRQILGQGPELLVQFQDESVVDDSQLPKDRFSAERLKGVDSTLKIQPAELGDSAMYLCASSFGGFREGIDEQYFGPGTRLTVT.

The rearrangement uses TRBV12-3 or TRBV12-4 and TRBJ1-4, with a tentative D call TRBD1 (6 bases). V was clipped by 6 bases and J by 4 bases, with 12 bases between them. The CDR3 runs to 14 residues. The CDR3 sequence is CASREDSFNEKLFF. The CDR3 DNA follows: TGTGCCAGCAGAGAGGACAGCTTTAATGAAAAACTGTTTTTT.

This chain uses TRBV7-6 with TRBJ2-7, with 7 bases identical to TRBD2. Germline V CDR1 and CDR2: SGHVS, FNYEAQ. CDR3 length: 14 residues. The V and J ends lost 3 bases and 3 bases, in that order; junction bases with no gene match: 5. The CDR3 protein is CASSFGGEGYEQYF. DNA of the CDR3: TGTGCCAGCAGCTTTGGGGGGGAGGGCTACGAGCAGTACTTC.

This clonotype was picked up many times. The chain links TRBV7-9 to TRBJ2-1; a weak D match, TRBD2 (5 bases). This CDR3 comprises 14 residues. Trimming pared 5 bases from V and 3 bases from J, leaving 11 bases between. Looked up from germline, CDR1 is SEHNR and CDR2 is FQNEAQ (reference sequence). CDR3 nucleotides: TGTGCCAGCAGCCCCGGGAACCACTACAATGAGCAGTTCTTC. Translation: CASSPGNHYNEQFF.

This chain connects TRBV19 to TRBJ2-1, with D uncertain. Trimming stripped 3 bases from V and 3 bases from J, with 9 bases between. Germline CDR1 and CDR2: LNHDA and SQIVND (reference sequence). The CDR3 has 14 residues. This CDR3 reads CASSISQIYNEQFF. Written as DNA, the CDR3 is TGTGCCAGTAGTATCTCACAGATCTACAATGAGCAGTTCTTC.

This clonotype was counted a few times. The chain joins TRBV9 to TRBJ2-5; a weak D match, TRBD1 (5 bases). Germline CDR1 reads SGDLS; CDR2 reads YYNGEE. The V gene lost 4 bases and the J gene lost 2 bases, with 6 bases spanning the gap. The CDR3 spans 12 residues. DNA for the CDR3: TGTGCCAGCAGCAGGGGACAAGAGACCCAGTACTTC. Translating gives CASSRGQETQYF.

This CDR3 is CASRRRDRSHNEQFF. The DNA for the CDR3 is TGTGCCAGCAGACGCCGGGACAGGAGTCACAATGAGCAGTTCTTC. The chain recombines TRBV7-2 with TRBJ2-1; 8 bases align to TRBD1. Germline V gene sequence: CDR1 SGHTA, CDR2 FQGNSA. This CDR3 region has 15 residues. V shed 6 bases, J shed 5 bases, and the junction held 9 bases outside the gene matches.

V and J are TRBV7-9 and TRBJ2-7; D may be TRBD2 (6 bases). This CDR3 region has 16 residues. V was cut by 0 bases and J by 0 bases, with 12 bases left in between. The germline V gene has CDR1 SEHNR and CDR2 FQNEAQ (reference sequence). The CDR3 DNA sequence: TGTGCCAGCAGCTTAGCGCGGGGCTATAGCTCCTACGAGCAGTACTTC. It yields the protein CASSLARGYSSYEQYF.

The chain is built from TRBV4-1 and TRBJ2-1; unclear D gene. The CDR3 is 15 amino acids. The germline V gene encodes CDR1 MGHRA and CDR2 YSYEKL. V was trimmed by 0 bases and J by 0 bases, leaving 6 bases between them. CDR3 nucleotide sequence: TGCGCCAGCAGCCAAGACCCGGGCTCCTACAATGAGCAGTTCTTC. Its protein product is CASSQDPGSYNEQFF.

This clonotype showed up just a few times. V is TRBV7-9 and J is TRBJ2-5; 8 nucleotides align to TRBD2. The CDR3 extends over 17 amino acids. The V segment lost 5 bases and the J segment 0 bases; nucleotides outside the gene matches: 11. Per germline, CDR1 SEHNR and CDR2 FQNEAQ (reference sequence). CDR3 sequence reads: CASSAPPASGYQETQYF. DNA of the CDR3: TGTGCCAGCAGCGCCCCCCCGGCTAGCGGGTACCAAGAGACCCAGTACTTC.

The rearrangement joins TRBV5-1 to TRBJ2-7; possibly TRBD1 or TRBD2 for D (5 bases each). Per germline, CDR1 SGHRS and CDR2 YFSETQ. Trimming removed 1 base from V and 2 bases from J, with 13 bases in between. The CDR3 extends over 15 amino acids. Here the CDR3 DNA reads TGCGCCAGCAGCTTGTACGGGACCCCAACCTACGAGCAGTACTTC. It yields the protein CASSLYGTPTYEQYF.

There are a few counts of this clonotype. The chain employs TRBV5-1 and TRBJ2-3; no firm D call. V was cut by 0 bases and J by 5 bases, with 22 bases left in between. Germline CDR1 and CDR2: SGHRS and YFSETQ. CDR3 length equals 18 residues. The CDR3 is CASSLVVVRQVDGDTQYF. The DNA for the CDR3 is TGCGCCAGCAGCTTGGTAGTAGTTCGGCAGGTCGACGGAGATACGCAGTATTTT.

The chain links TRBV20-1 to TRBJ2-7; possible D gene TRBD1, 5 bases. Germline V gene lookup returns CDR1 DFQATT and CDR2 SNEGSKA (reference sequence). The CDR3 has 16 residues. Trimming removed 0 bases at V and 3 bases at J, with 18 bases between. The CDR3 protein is CSARDLQGLPGYEQYF. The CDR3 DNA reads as TGCAGTGCTAGAGATCTTCAGGGTCTGCCGGGCTACGAGCAGTACTTC.

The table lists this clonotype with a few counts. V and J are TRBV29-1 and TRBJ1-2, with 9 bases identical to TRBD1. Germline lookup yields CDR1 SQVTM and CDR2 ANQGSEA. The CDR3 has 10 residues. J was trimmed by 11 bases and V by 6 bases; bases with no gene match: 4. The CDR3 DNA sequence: TGCAGCGTGGGACAGGGAAAATACACCTTC. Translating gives CSVGQGKYTF. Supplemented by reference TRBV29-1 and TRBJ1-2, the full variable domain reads SAVISQKPSRDICQRGTSLTIQCQVDSQVTMMFWYRQQPGQSLTLIATANQGSEATYESGFVIDKFPISRPNLTFSTLTVSNMSPEDSSIYLCSVGQGKYTFGSGTRLTVV.

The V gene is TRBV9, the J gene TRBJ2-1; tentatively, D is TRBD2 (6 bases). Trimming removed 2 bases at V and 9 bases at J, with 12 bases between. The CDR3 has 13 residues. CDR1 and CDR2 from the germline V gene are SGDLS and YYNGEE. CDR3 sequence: CASSVGLSSEQFF. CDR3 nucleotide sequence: TGTGCCAGCAGCGTGGGACTGTCGTCTGAGCAGTTCTTC.

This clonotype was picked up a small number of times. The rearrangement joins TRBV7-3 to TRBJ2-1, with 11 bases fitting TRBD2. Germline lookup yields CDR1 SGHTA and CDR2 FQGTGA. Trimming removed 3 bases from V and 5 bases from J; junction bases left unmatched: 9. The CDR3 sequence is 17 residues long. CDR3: CASSFRGPSGGHNEQFF. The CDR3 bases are TGTGCCAGCAGCTTTCGGGGGCCTAGCGGGGGGCACAATGAGCAGTTCTTC. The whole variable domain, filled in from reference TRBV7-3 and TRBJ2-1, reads GAGVSQTPSNKVTEKGKYVELRCDPISGHTALYWYRQSLGQGPEFLIYFQGTGAADDSGLPNDRFFAVRPEGSVSTLKIQRTERGDSAVYLCASSFRGPSGGHNEQFFGPGTRLTVL.

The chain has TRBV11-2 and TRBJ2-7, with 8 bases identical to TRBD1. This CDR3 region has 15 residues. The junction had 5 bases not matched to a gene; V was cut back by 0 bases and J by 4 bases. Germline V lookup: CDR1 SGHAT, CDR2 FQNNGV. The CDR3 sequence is CASSLDPGGGYEQYF. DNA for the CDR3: TGTGCCAGCAGCTTAGATCCAGGGGGCGGGTACGAGCAGTACTTC.

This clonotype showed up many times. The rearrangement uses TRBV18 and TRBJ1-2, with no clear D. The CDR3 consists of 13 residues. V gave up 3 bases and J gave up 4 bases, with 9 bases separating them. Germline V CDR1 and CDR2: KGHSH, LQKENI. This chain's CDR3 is CASSPEGSYGYTF. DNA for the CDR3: TGTGCCAGCTCACCTGAGGGAAGCTATGGCTACACCTTC.

CDR3 region: CASSVGVDSYEQYF. CDR3 sequence (DNA): TGTGCCAGCAGCGTGGGGGTAGACTCCTACGAGCAGTACTTC. The J gene is TRBJ2-7, the V gene TRBV9, with D possibly being TRBD1 or TRBD2 (5 bases each). The CDR3 covers 14 residues. Trimming took 2 bases from V and 0 from J, leaving 9 bases between them. The germline gives CDR1 SGDLS, CDR2 YYNGEE. The full variable domain, with the rest looked up from reference TRBV9 and TRBJ2-7, is DSGVTQTPKHLITATGQRVTLRCSPRSGDLSVYWYQQSLDQGLQFLIQYYNGEERAKGNILERFSAQQFPDLHSELNLSSLELGDSALYFCASSVGVDSYEQYFGPGTRLTVT.

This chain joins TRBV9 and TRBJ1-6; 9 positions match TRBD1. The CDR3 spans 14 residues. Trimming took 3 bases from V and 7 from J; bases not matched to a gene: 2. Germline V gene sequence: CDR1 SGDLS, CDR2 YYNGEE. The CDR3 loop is CASSADRGNSPLHF. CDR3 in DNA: TGTGCCAGCAGCGCGGACAGGGGCAATTCACCCCTCCACTTT.